The rows below give T cell receptor beta chains drawn from one sample of a study of OX40 agonist ivuxolimab in advanced cancers. Repertoires were generated with immunoSEQ multiplex PCR, while TCRdb's copy carries only in-frame clones and drops some. The data show tens of thousands of clones, with 87% seen just once and 0.35% held by the top ten. The sample was CD4+ or CD8+ T cells sorted from blood, taken in a trial of the OX40 agonist ivuxolimab. These receptor sequences come from an adult with an advanced solid tumor such as melanoma, head and neck, liver or kidney cancer. Both conserved end residues are part of each CDR3. The D gene is left open where the match is weak. Where a row states a size, it is once, few, many or the class of an expanded clone; other rows omit it.

j_call d_call v_call clone_size cdr3_aa cdr3_nt
TRBJ1-6 . TRBV30 . CAWTRRGLYNSPLHF TGTGCCTGGACCCGCCGGGGGCTCTATAATTCACCCCTCCACTTT
TRBJ1-4 . TRBV6-1 . CASSEGTTNEKLFF TGTGCCAGCAGTGAAGGGACAACTAATGAAAAACTGTTTTTT
TRBJ2-7 TRBD1 TRBV18 . CASSASGTGFNEQYF TGTGCCAGCTCAGCCTCCGGGACAGGGTTCAACGAGCAGTACTTC
TRBJ1-2 . TRBV10-2 once CASSEGATTYGYTF TGCGCCAGCAGTGAAGGGGCCACGACCTATGGCTACACCTTC
TRBJ1-1 . TRBV6-6 . CASRFSGLNTEAFF TGTGCCAGCAGATTTAGCGGCTTGAACACTGAAGCTTTCTTT
TRBJ2-7 TRBD1 TRBV9 few CASSESGTGLYEQYF TGTGCCAGCAGCGAGTCGGGGACAGGGTTGTACGAGCAGTACTTC
TRBJ1-1 . TRBV5-4 . CASSLDVMNTEAFF TGTGCCAGCAGCTTGGACGTAATGAACACTGAAGCTTTCTTT
TRBJ2-7 . TRBV5-8 . CASSLARYEQYF TGTGCCAGCAGCTTGGCGCGCTACGAGCAGTACTTC
TRBJ1-2 TRBD1 TRBV30 . CAWSTGQAITYGYTF TGTGCCTGGAGTACCGGACAGGCGATTACCTATGGCTACACCTTC
TRBJ2-2 . TRBV9 . CASSVVANTGELFF TGTGCCAGCAGCGTAGTGGCGAACACCGGGGAGCTGTTTTTT
TRBJ1-1 TRBD1 TRBV6-6 once CASSYSNRGTEAFF TGTGCCAGCAGTTACTCGAACAGGGGCACTGAAGCTTTCTTT
TRBJ2-7 . TRBV5-1 . CASSLGGAPLEQYF TGCGCCAGCAGCTTGGGGGGGGCCCCCTTGGAGCAGTACTTC
TRBJ2-7 TRBD2 TRBV7-2 . CASSQLAGLSGVSHEQYF TGTGCCAGCAGCCAACTAGCGGGGCTATCGGGGGTCTCCCACGAGCAGTACTTC
TRBJ2-5 TRBD2 TRBV10-3 once CAISLGGGNEGTQYF TGTGCCATCAGTTTAGGCGGGGGGAACGAAGGGACCCAGTACTTC
TRBJ1-1 . TRBV7-2 . CASSSSGTRRSNTEAFF TGTGCCAGCAGCTCCTCCGGGACCAGGAGATCGAACACTGAAGCTTTCTTT
TRBJ1-6 . TRBV5-4 . CASSPRGQLNSPLHF TGTGCCAGCAGCCCCCGGGGTCAGCTTAATTCACCCCTCCACTTT
TRBJ1-5 . TRBV27 few CASSLYREDQPQHF TGTGCCAGCAGCCTCTACAGGGAGGATCAGCCCCAGCATTTT
TRBJ2-2 TRBD1 TRBV4-3 . CASSQDPGGFAGELFF TGCGCCAGCAGCCAAGATCCAGGGGGCTTCGCCGGGGAGCTGTTTTTT
TRBJ1-4 . TRBV5-4 few CASSRYGSGTTRTEKLFF TGTGCCAGCAGCCGCTACGGTTCGGGTACTACTCGGACTGAAAAACTGTTTTTT
TRBJ2-3 . TRBV29-1 . CSVRLKGGASTDTQYF TGCAGCGTTAGGCTTAAAGGGGGGGCTAGCACAGATACGCAGTATTTT
TRBJ2-6 TRBD1 TRBV7-6 once CASSLVGQGALAGANVLTF TGTGCCAGCAGCTTAGTGGGACAGGGGGCTCTAGCCGGGGCCAACGTCCTGACTTTC